The rows below give T cell receptor beta chains drawn from one sample of a study of shared clonotypes between healthy human individuals. Assay: immunoSEQ multiplex PCR; the TCRdb copy retains only in-frame clones and omits some. The data show about 2.3 million clones, about nine tenths seen once. Specimen: naive CD4+ T cells from PBMCs. These receptors were taken from a man younger than 30 in good health. Some clones in this sample may be carry-over from other donors' samples. CDR3s include the opening cysteine and the closing phenylalanine or tryptophan. A D gene is named only where the DNA matches it firmly. Where a row states a size, it is once, few, many or the class of an expanded clone; other rows omit it.

d_call	clone_size	v_call	j_call	cdr3_nt	cdr3_aa
.	.	TRBV5-5	TRBJ2-6	TGTGCCAGCAGCTTGGGTCCAGGGAGTGGGGCCAACGTCCTGACTTTC	CASSLGPGSGANVLTF
.	.	TRBV9	TRBJ2-7	TGTGCCAGCAGCGCTGGTACAGGAACCTACGAGCAGTACTTC	CASSAGTGTYEQYF
TRBD1	.	TRBV6-6	TRBJ1-5	TGTGCCAGCAGTTCCGTCGGACAGGGACTTAATCAGCCCCAGCATTTT	CASSSVGQGLNQPQHF
.	.	TRBV7-3	TRBJ2-3	TGTGCCAGCAGCTCCTCTCCCTTGGATACGCAGTATTTT	CASSSSPLDTQYF
.	.	TRBV7-3	TRBJ2-5	TGTGCCAGCAGCTTAATGATGGGGGAGACCCAGTACTTC	CASSLMMGETQYF
.	.	TRBV5-1	TRBJ2-3	TGCGCCAGCATAACAGCGGACTTACTCCCTACTAGCACAGATACGCAGTATTTT	CASITADLLPTSTDTQYF
.	.	TRBV6-6	TRBJ1-2	TGTGCCAGCAGGACCGACAGTAACTATGGCTACACCTTC	CASRTDSNYGYTF
.	.	TRBV7-3	TRBJ2-2	TGTGCCAGCAGCCGGGACTCCTGGGGGTCCGGGGAGCTGTTTTTT	CASSRDSWGSGELFF
.	.	TRBV15	TRBJ1-5	TGTGCCACCAGCAGAGGCGACAGTAGCAATCAGCCCCAGCATTTT	CATSRGDSSNQPQHF
.	once	TRBV5-1	TRBJ2-1	TGCGCCAGCAGCTCCTTGAGGGAGCCGGGCAATGAGCAGTTCTTC	CASSSLREPGNEQFF
TRBD2	.	TRBV9	TRBJ2-1	TGTGCCAGCAGCGTAGGGCCTAGCGGGAAGGCGAAGCAGTTCTTC	CASSVGPSGKAKQFF
.	.	TRBV5-1	TRBJ2-7	TGCGCCAGCAGCTCCATTACAGGGAGTGACGAGCAGTACTTC	CASSSITGSDEQYF
TRBD1	once	TRBV2	TRBJ2-7	TGTGCCAGCAGACGACAGGGTTACGAGCAGTACTTC	CASRRQGYEQYF
TRBD1	.	TRBV5-5	TRBJ1-2	TGTGCCAGCGGACAGGGGCCATCGTTGCCCTATGGCTACACCTTC	CASGQGPSLPYGYTF
TRBD2	.	TRBV4-1	TRBJ2-3	TGCGCCAGCAGCCAAGATCCGGGACTAGCATCCCGATCGCAGTATTTT	CASSQDPGLASRSQYF
TRBD1	.	TRBV6-1	TRBJ2-7	TGTGCCAGCAGTGTAGGAACTCCGGGACAGGGGAGTGAGCAGTACTTC	CASSVGTPGQGSEQYF
.	.	TRBV15	TRBJ2-5	TGTGCCACCAGCAGATCGCCGGGACTGGCTACCCAAGAGACCCAGTACTTC	CATSRSPGLATQETQYF
.	few	TRBV30	TRBJ1-5	TGTGCCTGGAGTTTCACGCGGGAAATCAAGCCCCAGCATTTT	CAWSFTREIKPQHF
.	.	TRBV28	TRBJ1-5	TGTGCCAGCAGCCCTTCCCCACAGGGCAATCAGCCCCAGCATTTT	CASSPSPQGNQPQHF
.	.	TRBV6-4	TRBJ2-3	TGTGCCAGCAGTGGGCCGGGAGCGGCAGATACGCAGTATTTT	CASSGPGAADTQYF
TRBD1	.	TRBV11-2	TRBJ1-1	TGTGCCAGCAGCCAAGGACAGGGGCATGGCCTGGGCACTGAAGCTTTCTTT	CASSQGQGHGLGTEAFF
TRBD2	.	TRBV18	TRBJ2-4	TGTGCCAGCTCACCTAATCAAACCGGGACTAGCGGGAGTTTACTAGGCAAAAACATTCAGTACTTC	CASSPNQTGTSGSLLGKNIQYF
.	once	TRBV6-5	TRBJ1-2	TGTGCCAGCAGTTACTCGAGGGCAGCCAAGGGCTACACCTTC	CASSYSRAAKGYTF
TRBD2	.	TRBV5-4	TRBJ2-1	TGTGCCAGCAGCCCGGGACTAGCGGGCAATGAGCAGTTCTTC	CASSPGLAGNEQFF
.	once	TRBV28	TRBJ1-3	TGTGCCAGCAGTTTATCGATGGGAGGGACCGGACCTTCCAGAAACACCATATATTTT	CASSLSMGGTGPSRNTIYF
TRBD1	.	TRBV5-4	TRBJ2-7	TGTGCCAGCAGCTTGGGACAGGGGGCCGGCTACGAGCAGTACTTC	CASSLGQGAGYEQYF
TRBD2	.	TRBV2	TRBJ2-1	TGTGCCAGCAGTCGTAGCGGGACCGTTGAAGGGCAGTTCTTC	CASSRSGTVEGQFF